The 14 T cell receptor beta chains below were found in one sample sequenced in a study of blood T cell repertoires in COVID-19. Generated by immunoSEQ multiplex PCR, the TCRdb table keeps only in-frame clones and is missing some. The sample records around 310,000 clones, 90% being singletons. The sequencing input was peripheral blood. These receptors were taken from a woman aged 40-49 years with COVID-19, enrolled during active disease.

CDR3 DNA: TGTGCCAGCTCCCATCGACAGGGAGGGAACACTGAAGCTTTCTTT. The encoded protein is CASSHRQGGNTEAFF. The chain uses TRBV18 and TRBJ1-1; the match to TRBD1 covers 7 bases. This CDR3 region has 15 residues. Per germline, CDR1 KGHSH and CDR2 LQKENI. With V trimmed by 6 bases and J by 1 base, 8 bases remained unmatched. Full variable domain (missing parts from reference TRBV18 and TRBJ1-1): NAGVMQNPRHLVRRRGQEARLRCSPMKGHSHVYWYRQLPEEGLKFMVYLQKENIIDESGMPKERFSAEFPKEGPSILRIQQVVRGDSAAYFCASSHRQGGNTEAFFGQGTRLTVV.

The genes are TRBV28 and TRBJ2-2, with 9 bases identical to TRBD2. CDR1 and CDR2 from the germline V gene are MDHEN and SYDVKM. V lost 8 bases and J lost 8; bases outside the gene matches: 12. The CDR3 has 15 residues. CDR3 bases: TGTGCCAGCGCGCGAGGGCTAGCGGGATTTGGGGAGCTGTTTTTT. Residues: CASARGLAGFGELFF. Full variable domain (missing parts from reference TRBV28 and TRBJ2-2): DVKVTQSSRYLVKRTGEKVFLECVQDMDHENMFWYRQDPGLGLRLIYFSYDVKMKEKGDIPEGYSVSREKKERFSLILESASTNQTSMYLCASARGLAGFGELFFGEGSRLTVL.

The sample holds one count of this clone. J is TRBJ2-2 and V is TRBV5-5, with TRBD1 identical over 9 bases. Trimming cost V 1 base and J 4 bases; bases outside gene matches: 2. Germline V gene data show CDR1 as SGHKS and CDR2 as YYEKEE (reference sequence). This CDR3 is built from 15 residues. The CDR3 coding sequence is TGTGCCAGCAGCTTGATGACAGGGGGCACCGGGGAGCTGTTTTTT. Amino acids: CASSLMTGGTGELFF.

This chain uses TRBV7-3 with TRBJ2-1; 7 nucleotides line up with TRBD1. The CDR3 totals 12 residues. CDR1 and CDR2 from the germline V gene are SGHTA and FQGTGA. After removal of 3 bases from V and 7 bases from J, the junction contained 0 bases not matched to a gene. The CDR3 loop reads CASSFRGNEQFF. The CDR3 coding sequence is TGTGCCAGCAGCTTCAGGGGGAATGAGCAGTTCTTC.

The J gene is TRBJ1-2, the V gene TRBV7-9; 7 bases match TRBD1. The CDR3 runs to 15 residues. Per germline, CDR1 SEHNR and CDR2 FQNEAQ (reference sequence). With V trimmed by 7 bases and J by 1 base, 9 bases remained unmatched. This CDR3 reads CASTNWTGFNYGYTF. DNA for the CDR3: TGTGCCAGCACGAACTGGACAGGTTTTAACTATGGCTACACCTTC.

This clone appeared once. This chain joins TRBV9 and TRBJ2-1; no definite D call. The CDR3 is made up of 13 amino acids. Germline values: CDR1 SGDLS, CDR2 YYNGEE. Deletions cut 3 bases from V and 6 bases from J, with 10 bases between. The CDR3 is CASSAPLLNEQFF. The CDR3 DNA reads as TGTGCCAGCAGCGCCCCTTTACTCAATGAGCAGTTCTTC.

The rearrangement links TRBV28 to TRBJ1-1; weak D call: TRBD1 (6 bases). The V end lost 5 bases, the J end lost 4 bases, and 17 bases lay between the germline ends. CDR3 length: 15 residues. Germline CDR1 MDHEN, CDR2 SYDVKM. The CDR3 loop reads CASSPGTSRSTEAFF. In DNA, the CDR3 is TGTGCCAGCAGTCCTGGGACATCCCGTAGCACTGAAGCTTTCTTT.

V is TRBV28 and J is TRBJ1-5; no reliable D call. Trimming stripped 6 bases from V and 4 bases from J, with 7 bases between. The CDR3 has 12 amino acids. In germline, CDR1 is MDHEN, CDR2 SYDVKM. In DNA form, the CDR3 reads TGTGCCAGCAGAGGAGTTAATCAGCCCCAGCATTTT. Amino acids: CASRGVNQPQHF.

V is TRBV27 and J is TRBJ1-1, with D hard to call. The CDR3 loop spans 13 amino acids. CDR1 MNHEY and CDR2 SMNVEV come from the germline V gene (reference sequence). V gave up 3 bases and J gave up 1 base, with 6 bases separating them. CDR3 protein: CASSFSENTEAFF. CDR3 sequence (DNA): TGTGCCAGCAGTTTTAGTGAGAACACTGAAGCTTTCTTT.

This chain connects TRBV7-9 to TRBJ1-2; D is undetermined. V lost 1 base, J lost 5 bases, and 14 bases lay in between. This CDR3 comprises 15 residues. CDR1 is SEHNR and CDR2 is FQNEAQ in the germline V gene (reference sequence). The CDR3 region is CASSLGVTPDYGYTF. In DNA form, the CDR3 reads TGTGCCAGCAGCTTAGGGGTGACACCCGATTATGGCTACACCTTC.

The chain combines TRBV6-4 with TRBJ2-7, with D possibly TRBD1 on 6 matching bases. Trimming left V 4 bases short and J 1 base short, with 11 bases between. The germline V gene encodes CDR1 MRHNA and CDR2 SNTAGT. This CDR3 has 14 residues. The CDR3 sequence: CASSGGDRSYEQYF. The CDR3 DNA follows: TGTGCCAGCAGTGGGGGCGACAGGTCCTACGAGCAGTACTTC.

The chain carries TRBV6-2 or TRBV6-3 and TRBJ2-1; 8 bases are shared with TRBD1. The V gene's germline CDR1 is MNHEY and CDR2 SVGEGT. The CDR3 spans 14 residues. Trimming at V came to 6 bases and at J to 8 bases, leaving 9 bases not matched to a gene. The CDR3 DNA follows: TGTGCCAGCAGCGGACAGGGTGGGATCGATGAGCAGTTCTTC. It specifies CASSGQGGIDEQFF.

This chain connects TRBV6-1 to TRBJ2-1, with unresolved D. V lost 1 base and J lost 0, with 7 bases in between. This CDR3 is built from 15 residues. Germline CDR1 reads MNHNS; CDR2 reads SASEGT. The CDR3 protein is CASSEVSSSYNEQFF. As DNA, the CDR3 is TGTGCCAGCAGTGAAGTTTCTAGCTCCTACAATGAGCAGTTCTTC.

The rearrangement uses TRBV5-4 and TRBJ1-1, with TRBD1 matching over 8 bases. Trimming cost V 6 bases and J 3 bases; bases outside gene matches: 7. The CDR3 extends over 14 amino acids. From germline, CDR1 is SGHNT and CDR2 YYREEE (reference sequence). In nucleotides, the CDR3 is TGTGCCAGCAAAGCAGGGGGCTTGGACACTGAAGCTTTCTTT. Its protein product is CASKAGGLDTEAFF.